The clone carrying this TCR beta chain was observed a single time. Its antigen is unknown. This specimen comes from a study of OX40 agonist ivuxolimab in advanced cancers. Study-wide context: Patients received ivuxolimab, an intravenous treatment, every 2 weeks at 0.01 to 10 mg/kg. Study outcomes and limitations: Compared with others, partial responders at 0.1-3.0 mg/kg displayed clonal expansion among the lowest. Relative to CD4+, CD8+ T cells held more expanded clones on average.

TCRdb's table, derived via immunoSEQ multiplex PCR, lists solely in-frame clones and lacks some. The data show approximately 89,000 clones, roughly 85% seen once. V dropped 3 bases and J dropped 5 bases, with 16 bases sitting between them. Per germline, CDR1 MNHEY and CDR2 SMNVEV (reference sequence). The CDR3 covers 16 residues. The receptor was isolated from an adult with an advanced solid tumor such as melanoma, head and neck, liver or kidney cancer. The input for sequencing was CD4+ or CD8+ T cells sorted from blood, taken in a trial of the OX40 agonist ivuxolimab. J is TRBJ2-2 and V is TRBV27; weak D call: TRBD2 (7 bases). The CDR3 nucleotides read TGTGCCAGCAGTTTCCTCCTGGGAGGGGGGACCGGGGAGCTGTTTTTT. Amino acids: CASSFLLGGGTGELFF.